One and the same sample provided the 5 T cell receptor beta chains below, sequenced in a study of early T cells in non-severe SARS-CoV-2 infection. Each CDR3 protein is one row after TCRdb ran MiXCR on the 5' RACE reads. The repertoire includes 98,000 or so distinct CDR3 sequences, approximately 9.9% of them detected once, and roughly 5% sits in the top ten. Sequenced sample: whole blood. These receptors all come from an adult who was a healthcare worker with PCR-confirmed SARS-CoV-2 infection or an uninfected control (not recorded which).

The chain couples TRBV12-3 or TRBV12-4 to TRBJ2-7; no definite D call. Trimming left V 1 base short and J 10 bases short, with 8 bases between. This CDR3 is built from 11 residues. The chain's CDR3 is CASSLGVGQYF. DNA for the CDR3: TGTGCCAGCAGTTTAGGGGTCGGACAGTACTTC.

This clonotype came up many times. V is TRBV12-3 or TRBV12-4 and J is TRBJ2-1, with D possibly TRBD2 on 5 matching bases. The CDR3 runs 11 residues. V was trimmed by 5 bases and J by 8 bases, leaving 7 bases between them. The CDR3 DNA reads TGTGCCAGCAGTGTCGGGGATGAGCAGTTCTTC. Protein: CASSVGDEQFF.

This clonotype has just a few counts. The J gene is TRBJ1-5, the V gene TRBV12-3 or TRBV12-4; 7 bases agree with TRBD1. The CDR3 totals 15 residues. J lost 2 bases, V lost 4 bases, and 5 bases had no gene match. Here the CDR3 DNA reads TGTGCCAGCAGTTCCCAGGGGGGTGGCAATCAGCCCCAGCATTTT. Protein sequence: CASSSQGGGNQPQHF.

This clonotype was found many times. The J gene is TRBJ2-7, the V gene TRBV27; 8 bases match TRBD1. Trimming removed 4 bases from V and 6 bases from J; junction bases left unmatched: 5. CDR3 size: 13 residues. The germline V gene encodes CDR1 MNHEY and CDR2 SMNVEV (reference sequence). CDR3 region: CASSWGQASEQYF. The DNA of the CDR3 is TGTGCCAGCAGTTGGGGACAGGCAAGCGAGCAGTACTTC.

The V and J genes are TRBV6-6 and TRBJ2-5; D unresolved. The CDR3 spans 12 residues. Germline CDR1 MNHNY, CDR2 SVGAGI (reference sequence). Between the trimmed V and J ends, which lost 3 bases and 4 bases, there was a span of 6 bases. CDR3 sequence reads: CASSYALETQYF. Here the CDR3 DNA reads TGTGCCAGCAGTTATGCGTTAGAGACCCAGTACTTC.